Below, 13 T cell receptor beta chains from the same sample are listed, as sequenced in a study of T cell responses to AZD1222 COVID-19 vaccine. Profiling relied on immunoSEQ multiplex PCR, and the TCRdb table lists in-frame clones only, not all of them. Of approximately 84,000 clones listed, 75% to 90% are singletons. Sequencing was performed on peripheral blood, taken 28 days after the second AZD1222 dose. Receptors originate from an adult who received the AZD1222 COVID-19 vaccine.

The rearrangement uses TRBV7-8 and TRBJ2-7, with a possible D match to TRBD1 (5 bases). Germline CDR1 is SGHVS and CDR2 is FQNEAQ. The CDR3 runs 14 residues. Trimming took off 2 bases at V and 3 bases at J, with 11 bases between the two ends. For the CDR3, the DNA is TGTGCCAGCAGCTTATTCAGGGAAGACTACGAGCAGTACTTC. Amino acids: CASSLFREDYEQYF.

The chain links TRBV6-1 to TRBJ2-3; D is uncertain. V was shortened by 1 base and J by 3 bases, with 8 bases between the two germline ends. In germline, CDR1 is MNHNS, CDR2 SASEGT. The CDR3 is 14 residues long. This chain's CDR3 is CASSEVPGTDTQYF. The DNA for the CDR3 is TGTGCCAGCAGTGAAGTGCCAGGAACAGATACGCAGTATTTT.

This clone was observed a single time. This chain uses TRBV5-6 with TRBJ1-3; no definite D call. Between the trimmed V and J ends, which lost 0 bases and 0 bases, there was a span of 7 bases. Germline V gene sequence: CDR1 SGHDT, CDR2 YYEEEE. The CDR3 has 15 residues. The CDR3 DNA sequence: TGTGCCAGCAGCTTGGGGCCCTACTCTGGAAACACCATATATTTT. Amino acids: CASSLGPYSGNTIYF.

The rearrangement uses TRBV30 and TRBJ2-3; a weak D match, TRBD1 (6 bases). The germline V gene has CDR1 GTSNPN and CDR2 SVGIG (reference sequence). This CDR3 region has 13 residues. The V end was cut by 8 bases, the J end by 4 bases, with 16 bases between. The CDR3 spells CAGEQGMADTQYF. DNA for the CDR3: TGTGCCGGTGAACAGGGAATGGCAGATACGCAGTATTTT.

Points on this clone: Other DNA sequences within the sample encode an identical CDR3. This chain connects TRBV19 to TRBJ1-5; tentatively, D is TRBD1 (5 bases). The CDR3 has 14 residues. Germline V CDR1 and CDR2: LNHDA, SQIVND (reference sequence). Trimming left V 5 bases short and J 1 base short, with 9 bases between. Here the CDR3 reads CASSARDSNQPQHF. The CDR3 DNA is TGTGCCAGTAGTGCCCGGGACAGCAATCAGCCCCAGCATTTT.

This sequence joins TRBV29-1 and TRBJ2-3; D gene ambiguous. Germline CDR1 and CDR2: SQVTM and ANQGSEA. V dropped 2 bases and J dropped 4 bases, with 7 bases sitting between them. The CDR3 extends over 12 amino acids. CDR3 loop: CSVEHRADTQYF. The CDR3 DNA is TGCAGCGTTGAACACAGAGCAGATACGCAGTATTTT.

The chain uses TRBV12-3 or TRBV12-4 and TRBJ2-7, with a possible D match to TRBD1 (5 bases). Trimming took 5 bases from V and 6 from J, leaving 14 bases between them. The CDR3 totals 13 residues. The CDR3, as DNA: TGTGCCAGCAGTCCCCAGGGTTCCAGCGAGCAGTACTTC. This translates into CASSPQGSSEQYF.

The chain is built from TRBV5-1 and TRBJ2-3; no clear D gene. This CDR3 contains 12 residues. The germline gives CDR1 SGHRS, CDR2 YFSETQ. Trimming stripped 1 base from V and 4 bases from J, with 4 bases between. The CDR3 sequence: CASSLRADTQYF. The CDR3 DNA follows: TGCGCCAGCAGCTTGAGGGCAGATACGCAGTATTTT.

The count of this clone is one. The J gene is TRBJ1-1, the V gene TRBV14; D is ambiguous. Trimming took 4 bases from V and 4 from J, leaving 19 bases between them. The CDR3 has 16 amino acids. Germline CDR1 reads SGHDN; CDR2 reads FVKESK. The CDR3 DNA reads TGTGCCAGCAGCCTCCAGGCGGCGAAGTTGGGCACTGAAGCTTTCTTT. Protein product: CASSLQAAKLGTEAFF.

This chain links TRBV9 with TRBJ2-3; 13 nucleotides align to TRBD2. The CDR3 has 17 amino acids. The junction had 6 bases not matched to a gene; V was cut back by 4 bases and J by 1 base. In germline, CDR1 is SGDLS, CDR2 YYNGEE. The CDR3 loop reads CASSPGLAGVRTDTQYF. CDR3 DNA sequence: TGTGCCAGCAGCCCTGGACTAGCGGGGGTTCGCACAGATACGCAGTATTTT.

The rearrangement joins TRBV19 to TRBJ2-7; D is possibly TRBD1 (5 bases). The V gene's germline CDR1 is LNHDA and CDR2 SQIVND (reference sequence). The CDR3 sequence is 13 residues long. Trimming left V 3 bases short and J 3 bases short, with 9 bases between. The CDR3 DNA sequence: TGTGCCAGTAGTATCGGCAGGGTCTACGAGCAGTACTTC. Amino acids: CASSIGRVYEQYF.

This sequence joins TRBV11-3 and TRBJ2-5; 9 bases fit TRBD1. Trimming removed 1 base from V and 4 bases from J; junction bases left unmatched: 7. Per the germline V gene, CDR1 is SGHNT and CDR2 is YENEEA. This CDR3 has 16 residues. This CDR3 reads CASSLGTRQGGETQYF. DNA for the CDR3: TGTGCCAGCAGCTTAGGGACCCGACAGGGGGGAGAGACCCAGTACTTC. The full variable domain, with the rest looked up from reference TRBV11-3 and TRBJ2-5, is EAGVVQSPRYKIIEKKQPVAFWCNPISGHNTLYWYLQNLGQGPELLIRYENEEAVDDSQLPKDRFSAERLKGVDSTLKIQPAELGDSAVYLCASSLGTRQGGETQYFGPGTRLLVL.

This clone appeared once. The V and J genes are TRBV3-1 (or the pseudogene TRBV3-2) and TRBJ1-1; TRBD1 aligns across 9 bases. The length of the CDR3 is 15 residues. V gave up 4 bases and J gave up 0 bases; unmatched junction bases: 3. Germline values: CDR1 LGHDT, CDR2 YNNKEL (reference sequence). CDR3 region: CASSRGQGLNTEAFF. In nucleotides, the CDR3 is TGTGCCAGCAGCCGTGGACAGGGGTTGAACACTGAAGCTTTCTTT.